Following are 28 T cell receptor beta chains from one sample sequenced in a study of blood T cell repertoires in COVID-19. The assay was immunoSEQ multiplex PCR, and TCRdb's table has in-frame clones only and misses some. The top ten clones hold about 6% of a sample with around 200,000 clones, around 88% of them seen once. Sequencing was carried out using PBMCs or T cells enriched from blood (not recorded which). These receptors all come from a middle-aged man with acute COVID-19.

J is TRBJ2-7 and V is TRBV29-1; 9 bases agree with TRBD2. Unmatched junction bases numbered 6, after V lost 5 bases and J lost 4 bases. This CDR3 has 13 residues. Germline CDR1 is SQVTM and CDR2 is ANQGSEA. The DNA for the CDR3 is TGCAGCGTTAAGTCTAGCGGGATGTACGAGCAGTACTTC. Translated, it gives CSVKSSGMYEQYF.

The V and J genes are TRBV6-2 or TRBV6-3 and TRBJ2-7, with D unclear. In germline, CDR1 is MNHEY, CDR2 SVGEGT. Trimming pared 5 bases from V and 2 bases from J, leaving 10 bases between. CDR3 size: 13 residues. CDR3 nucleotides: TGTGCCAGCAGTCCCGAAGAGACCTACGAGCAGTACTTC. This gives the protein CASSPEETYEQYF.

The rearrangement uses TRBV12-3 or TRBV12-4 and TRBJ2-7; 8 bases match TRBD1. Trimming at V came to 7 bases and at J to 2 bases, leaving 4 bases not matched to a gene. The CDR3 covers 13 residues. CDR3 region: CASKGQGTYEQYF. CDR3 DNA: TGTGCCAGCAAAGGACAGGGAACCTACGAGCAGTACTTC.

The J gene is TRBJ2-1, the V gene TRBV27; D possibly corresponds to TRBD1 (6 bases). Trimming shortened V by 2 bases and J by 6 bases, and 17 bases separated the two germline ends. Germline V gives CDR1 MNHEY, CDR2 SMNVEV (reference sequence). The length of the CDR3 is 16 residues. In nucleotides, the CDR3 is TGTGCCAGCAGTTTAATAGTCGTAGCCAGGGGCAATGAGCAGTTCTTC. Translated: CASSLIVVARGNEQFF.

The CDR3 sequence: CASSLNRAEQYF. The CDR3 DNA reads TGTGCCAGCAGCTTAAACAGGGCCGAGCAGTACTTC. The chain has TRBV7-9 and TRBJ2-7; possible D gene TRBD1, 6 bases. Trimming took off 2 bases at V and 6 bases at J, with 8 bases between the two ends. Germline V gene data show CDR1 as SEHNR and CDR2 as FQNEAQ (reference sequence). The CDR3 length is 12 residues.

The chain links TRBV3-1 (or the pseudogene TRBV3-2) to TRBJ2-7; 10 bases align to TRBD2. J lost 0 bases, V lost 5 bases, and 4 bases had no gene match. CDR3 length: 15 amino acids. Germline loops: CDR1 LGHDT, CDR2 YNNKEL (reference sequence). The CDR3 loop is CASSEGLASSYEQYF. The CDR3 region has the DNA TGTGCCAGCAGCGAGGGACTAGCGAGCTCCTACGAGCAGTACTTC.

This chain connects TRBV5-4 to TRBJ1-1, with D uncertain. The CDR3 covers 16 residues. Germline V CDR1 and CDR2: SGHNT, YYREEE (reference sequence). V lost 1 base and J 3 bases, leaving 16 bases between the germline ends. The CDR3 DNA sequence: TGTGCCAGCAGCTTGCTAGGCGCCGGTAGGTACACTGAAGCTTTCTTT. Protein sequence: CASSLLGAGRYTEAFF. Using reference TRBV5-4 and TRBJ1-1 for the parts outside the CDR3, the full variable domain is ETGVTQSPTHLIKTRGQQVTLRCSSQSGHNTVSWYQQALGQGPQFIFQYYREEENGRGNFPPRFSGLQFPNYSSELNVNALELDDSALYLCASSLLGAGRYTEAFFGQGTRLTVV.

The chain employs TRBV2 and TRBJ1-1, with D maybe TRBD1 (6 bases). The CDR3 is 14 amino acids. Germline values: CDR1 SNHLY, CDR2 FYNNEI. Trimming removed 6 bases from V and 4 bases from J, with 15 bases in between. CDR3 protein: CASRSGAGGTEAFF. CDR3 coding DNA: TGTGCCAGCAGATCAGGGGCAGGTGGCACTGAAGCTTTCTTT.

This chain joins TRBV4-3 and TRBJ2-1, with D possibly TRBD2 on 5 matching bases. Trimming took off 6 bases at V and 0 bases at J, with 12 bases between the two ends. CDR3 length: 15 amino acids. The germline CDR1 and CDR2 sequences are LGHNA and YSLEER. CDR3: CASREDSSSYNEQFF. The CDR3 DNA reads as TGCGCCAGCAGGGAGGACTCGAGCTCCTACAATGAGCAGTTCTTC.

This clone came up a few times. CDR3 sequence: CASSPRSTEAFF. The CDR3 DNA reads as TGTGCCAGCAGTCCCCGGAGCACTGAAGCTTTCTTT. The genes are TRBV28 and TRBJ1-1; D gene ambiguous. The germline V and J ends were trimmed by 5 bases and 4 bases, with 8 bases remaining between them. The CDR3 runs to 12 residues. Germline-derived CDR1 and CDR2 are MDHEN and SYDVKM.

In this sample, this clone turned up once. Germline is not matched at one junction end, which may reflect a read error. The CDR3 DNA reads as TGTGCCAGCAGTCTGGACTGGACAGGAGACTTC. Protein: CASSLDWTGDF. The V gene is TRBV6-5, the J gene TRBJ2-7; TRBD1 aligns across 7 bases. The length of the CDR3 is 11 residues. Germline V gene lookup returns CDR1 MNHEY and CDR2 SVGAGI.

V gene TRBV10-3 combines with J gene TRBJ2-3, with TRBD1 identical over 7 bases. CDR3 length equals 14 residues. Germline CDR1 reads ENHRY; CDR2 reads SYGVKD. V lost 6 bases and J lost 1; bases outside the gene matches: 4. The CDR3: CAISPGTGTDTQYF. DNA for the CDR3: TGTGCCATCAGCCCCGGGACAGGCACAGATACGCAGTATTTT.

The rearrangement joins TRBV13 to TRBJ2-7; 7 bases agree with TRBD1. Germline-derived CDR1 and CDR2 are PRHDT and FYEKMQ (reference sequence). After removal of 3 bases from V and 4 bases from J, the junction contained 3 bases not matched to a gene. The CDR3 length is 13 residues. The CDR3 reads CASSFNRGYEQYF. As DNA, the CDR3 is TGTGCCAGCAGCTTTAACAGGGGATACGAGCAGTACTTC.

The chain joins TRBV28 to TRBJ2-7; 9 nucleotides line up with TRBD2. The CDR3 is 14 residues long. Germline V gene sequence: CDR1 MDHEN, CDR2 SYDVKM. The V and J ends lost 10 bases and 6 bases, in that order; junction bases with no gene match: 13. CDR3 sequence (DNA): TGTGCCACCCATTCCCCGCTAGCGGGAACCGAGCAGTACTTC. Translating it yields CATHSPLAGTEQYF.

V usage is TRBV12-3 or TRBV12-4 and J usage is TRBJ1-2; D is possibly TRBD1 (5 bases). Trimming took off 6 bases at V and 9 bases at J, with 11 bases between the two ends. CDR3 length equals 11 residues. DNA for the CDR3: TGTGCCAGCAGACGGGGGGGGAGCTACACCTTC. The encoded protein is CASRRGGSYTF.

The V and J genes are TRBV9 and TRBJ2-7; 9 bases line up with TRBD2. This CDR3 contains 16 residues. The germline V gene encodes CDR1 SGDLS and CDR2 YYNGEE. V was clipped by 4 bases and J by 2 bases; unmatched bases: 10. This CDR3 is CASSPQSGRSPYEQYF. The CDR3 DNA reads TGTGCCAGCAGCCCCCAAAGCGGGAGGTCCCCCTACGAGCAGTACTTC.

This clone appeared a single time. The chain recombines TRBV12-3 or TRBV12-4 with TRBJ1-2; 8 bases align to TRBD1. V shed 6 bases, J shed 4 bases, and the junction held 4 bases outside the gene matches. This CDR3 has 13 residues. CDR3 coding DNA: TGTGCCAGCAGAACAGGGGGGACCTATGGCTACACCTTC. Protein: CASRTGGTYGYTF.

The V gene is TRBV27, the J gene TRBJ1-1, with a tentative D call TRBD1 (6 bases). Germline V gene data show CDR1 as MNHEY and CDR2 as SMNVEV (reference sequence). CDR3 length: 13 amino acids. Trimming cost V 6 bases and J 1 base, with 9 bases left between them. The CDR3 sequence is CASRGGSNTEAFF. CDR3 DNA: TGTGCCAGCAGAGGGGGATCGAACACTGAAGCTTTCTTT.

The J gene is TRBJ2-7, the V gene TRBV28; D is unclear. The germline V gene has CDR1 MDHEN and CDR2 SYDVKM. This CDR3 is 14 amino acids long. V was trimmed by 2 bases and J by 3 bases, leaving 11 bases between them. This CDR3 is CASSLETLVYEQYF. CDR3 DNA sequence: TGTGCCAGCAGTTTAGAGACATTAGTCTACGAGCAGTACTTC.

The rearrangement uses TRBV29-1 and TRBJ2-5, with 8 bases matching TRBD2. This CDR3 contains 13 residues. Per germline, CDR1 SQVTM and CDR2 ANQGSEA. V was pared by 3 bases and J by 1 base, with 1 base of the junction left unmatched. The CDR3 sequence is CSVEAGGQETQYF. The CDR3 DNA follows: TGCAGCGTTGAGGCGGGAGGCCAAGAGACCCAGTACTTC.

This clone was observed a handful of times. The J gene is TRBJ2-4, the V gene TRBV7-8; 11 bases are shared with TRBD2. The CDR3 extends over 19 amino acids. The V gene end was trimmed by 0 bases and the J gene end by 3 bases; junction bases not matched to a gene: 10. From germline, CDR1 is SGHVS and CDR2 FQNEAQ. The CDR3 region is CASSLAGATSGNHKNIQYF. The CDR3, as DNA: TGTGCCAGCAGCTTAGCGGGGGCGACTAGCGGGAACCACAAAAACATTCAGTACTTC.

The V call is TRBV28, the J call TRBJ2-1, with TRBD1 as a possible D gene (6 bases). CDR3 size: 15 residues. Germline CDR1 is MDHEN and CDR2 is SYDVKM. Trimming took off 7 bases at V and 0 bases at J, with 13 bases between the two ends. This chain's CDR3 is CASTRTAFSYNEQFF. CDR3 nucleotides: TGTGCCAGCACGAGGACAGCCTTCTCCTACAATGAGCAGTTCTTC.

The J gene is TRBJ2-7, the V gene TRBV10-2; TRBD2 is a possible D gene (6 bases). The germline V and J ends were trimmed by 7 bases and 3 bases, with 13 bases remaining between them. CDR1 and CDR2 (germline): WSHSY, SAAADI. The CDR3 has 13 residues. The CDR3 region is CASMGGRLYEQYF. In DNA form, the CDR3 reads TGCGCCAGCATGGGTGGGAGGCTCTACGAGCAGTACTTC.

This chain uses TRBV27 with TRBJ1-3, with no clear D. The CDR3 has 15 residues. Germline CDR1 reads MNHEY; CDR2 reads SMNVEV (reference sequence). V lost 0 bases and J lost 4, with 10 bases in between. CDR3 protein: CASSLSRLPGNTIYF. The DNA for the CDR3 is TGTGCCAGCAGTTTATCGCGACTGCCAGGAAACACCATATATTTT.

A remark on this clone: Germline is not matched at one junction end, which may reflect a read error. This chain joins TRBV7-7 and TRBJ2-2, with 11 bases identical to TRBD2. The CDR3 is made up of 18 amino acids. The germline V gene has CDR1 SSHAT and CDR2 FNYEAQ (reference sequence). The CDR3 DNA sequence: TGTGCTAGCAGCTTAAGCCTAGCGGGAGGACGCAACACCGGGGAGCTGTTTTTT. Its translation is CASSLSLAGGRNTGELFF.

This rearrangement joins TRBV5-1 to TRBJ1-1; D might be TRBD1 (5 bases). The CDR3 totals 12 residues. V dropped 3 bases and J dropped 8 bases, with 11 bases sitting between them. The germline gives CDR1 SGHRS, CDR2 YFSETQ. CDR3 amino acids: CASSWGESEAFF. Written as DNA, the CDR3 is TGCGCCAGCAGCTGGGGGGAGTCAGAAGCTTTCTTT.

V is TRBV11-2 and J is TRBJ2-1; tentatively, D is TRBD2 (6 bases). The CDR3 is made up of 19 amino acids. Trimming shortened V by 4 bases and J by 0 bases, and 22 bases separated the two germline ends. Germline assignment: CDR1 SGHAT and CDR2 FQNNGV. The CDR3 reads CASSSRRDFPSSSYNEQFF. The DNA of the CDR3 is TGTGCCAGCAGCTCTAGACGGGACTTTCCTTCGAGCTCCTACAATGAGCAGTTCTTC.

The rearrangement uses TRBV4-3 and TRBJ2-2, with D possibly matching TRBD2 (6 bases). There are 14 residues in the CDR3. The ends were cut back, 4 bases at V and 6 bases at J, with 12 bases in the middle. Germline values: CDR1 LGHNA, CDR2 YSLEER. The CDR3 DNA reads as TGCGCCAGCAGCCCCGGGCTAGCGTCCGGGGAGCTGTTTTTT. It codes for CASSPGLASGELFF.